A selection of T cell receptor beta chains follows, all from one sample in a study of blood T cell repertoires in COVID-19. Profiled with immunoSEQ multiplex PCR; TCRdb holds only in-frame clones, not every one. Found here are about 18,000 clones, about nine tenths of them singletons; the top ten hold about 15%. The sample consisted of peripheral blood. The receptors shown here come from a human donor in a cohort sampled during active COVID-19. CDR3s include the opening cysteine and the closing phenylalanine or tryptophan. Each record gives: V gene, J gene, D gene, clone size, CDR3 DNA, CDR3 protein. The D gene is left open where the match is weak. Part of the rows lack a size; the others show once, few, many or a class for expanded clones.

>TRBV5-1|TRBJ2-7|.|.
TGCGCCAGCAGCTTGACAGGGAGCTCCTACGAGCAGTACTTC
CASSLTGSSYEQYF
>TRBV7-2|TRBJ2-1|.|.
TGTGCCAGCAGCTTAGCGCTAAATTCGGGTTGGGGGCCCTACAATGAGCAGTTCTTC
CASSLALNSGWGPYNEQFF
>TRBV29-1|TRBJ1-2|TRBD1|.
TGCAGCGTGGGACAGGTGGGAGCCCTCTATGGCTACACCTTC
CSVGQVGALYGYTF
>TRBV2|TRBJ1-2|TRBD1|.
TGTGCCAGCGGGGGACAGGGGGCGAGCTACACCTTC
CASGGQGASYTF
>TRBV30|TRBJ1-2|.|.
TGTGCCTGGGGAGCCGGGTATGGCTACACCTTC
CAWGAGYGYTF
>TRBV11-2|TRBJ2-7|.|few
TGTGCCAGCAGCTTAGGGTCTTCAGATCTCGAGCAGTACTTC
CASSLGSSDLEQYF
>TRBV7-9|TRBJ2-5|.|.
TGTGCCAGCAGCCCTTCACCGGGGGAGACCCAGTACTTC
CASSPSPGETQYF
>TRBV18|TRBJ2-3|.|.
TGTGCCAGCTCACCATCTTTTTTCAGGGGGGATACAGATACGCAGTATTTT
CASSPSFFRGDTDTQYF
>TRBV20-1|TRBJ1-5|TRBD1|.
TGCAGTGCTAGTAGCCCCGCCGGGACAGGGTATGTAGCGGGCCAGCATTTT
CSASSPAGTGYVAGQHF
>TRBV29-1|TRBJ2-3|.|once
TGCAGCGTTGAACCAGGGGCAGATACGCAGTATTTT
CSVEPGADTQYF
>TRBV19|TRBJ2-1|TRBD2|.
TGTGCCAGTAGGGTTAGGACTAGCGGTTATTCCTACAATGAGCAGTTCTTC
CASRVRTSGYSYNEQFF
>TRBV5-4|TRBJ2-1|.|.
TGTGCCAGCAGCTTTTACAGGGACGGAGATGAGCAGTTCTTC
CASSFYRDGDEQFF
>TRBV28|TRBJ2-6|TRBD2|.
TGTGCCAGCAGTTATGTGGTTGGGGGGGCTGGGGCCAACGTCCTGACTTTC
CASSYVVGGAGANVLTF
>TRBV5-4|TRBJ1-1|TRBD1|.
TGTGCCAGCAGCTCGGTAGGACAGGGGAACACTGAAGCTTTCTTT
CASSSVGQGNTEAFF